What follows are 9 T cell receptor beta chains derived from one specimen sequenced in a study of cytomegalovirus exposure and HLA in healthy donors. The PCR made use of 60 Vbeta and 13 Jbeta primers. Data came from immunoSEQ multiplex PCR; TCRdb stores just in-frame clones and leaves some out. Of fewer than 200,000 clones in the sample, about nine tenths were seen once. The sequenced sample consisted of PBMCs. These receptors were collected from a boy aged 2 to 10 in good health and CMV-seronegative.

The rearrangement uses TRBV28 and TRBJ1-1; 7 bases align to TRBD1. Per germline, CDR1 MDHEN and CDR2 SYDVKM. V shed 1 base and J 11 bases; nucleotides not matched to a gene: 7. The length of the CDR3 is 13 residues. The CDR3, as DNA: TGTGCCAGCAGTTTATTTCGAGGGGGCCTGGCTTTCTTT. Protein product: CASSLFRGGLAFF.

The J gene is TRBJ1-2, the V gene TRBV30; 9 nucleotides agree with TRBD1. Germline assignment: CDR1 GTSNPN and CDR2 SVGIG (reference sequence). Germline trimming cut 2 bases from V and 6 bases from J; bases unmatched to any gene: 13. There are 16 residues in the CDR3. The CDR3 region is CAWSMLGQGSENGYTF. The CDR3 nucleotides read TGTGCCTGGAGTATGCTAGGACAGGGGTCGGAGAATGGCTACACCTTC.

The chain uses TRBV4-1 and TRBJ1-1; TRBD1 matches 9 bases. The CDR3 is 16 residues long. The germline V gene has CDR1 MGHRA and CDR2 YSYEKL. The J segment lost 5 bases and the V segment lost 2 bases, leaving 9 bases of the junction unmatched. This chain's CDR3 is CASSQLTGGGSTEAFF. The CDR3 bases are TGCGCCAGCAGCCAATTAACAGGGGGCGGAAGTACTGAAGCTTTCTTT.

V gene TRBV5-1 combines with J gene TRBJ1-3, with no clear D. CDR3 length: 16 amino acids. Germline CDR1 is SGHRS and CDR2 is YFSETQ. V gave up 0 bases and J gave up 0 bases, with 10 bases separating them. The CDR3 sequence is CASSLAPGISGNTIYF. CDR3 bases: TGCGCCAGCAGCTTGGCTCCGGGGATCTCTGGAAACACCATATATTTT.

In DNA, the CDR3 is TGTGCCAGCAGTCTAGGAAGGGGGCGACGCTATAGTGCTGAAGCTTTCTTT. Its protein is CASSLGRGRRYSAEAFF. This chain connects TRBV7-2 to TRBJ1-1; 7 nucleotides line up with TRBD1. V lost 6 bases and J lost 6; bases outside the gene matches: 19. The germline gives CDR1 SGHTA, CDR2 FQGNSA. The CDR3 is 17 amino acids.

The chain's CDR3 is CASSQVLYEQYF. The CDR3 nucleotides read TGTGCCAGCAGCCAAGTACTCTACGAGCAGTACTTC. V gene TRBV14 combines with J gene TRBJ2-7; no clear D gene. This CDR3 has 12 amino acids. Germline values: CDR1 SGHDN, CDR2 FVKESK. The V and J ends lost 1 base and 3 bases respectively, with 4 bases between them.

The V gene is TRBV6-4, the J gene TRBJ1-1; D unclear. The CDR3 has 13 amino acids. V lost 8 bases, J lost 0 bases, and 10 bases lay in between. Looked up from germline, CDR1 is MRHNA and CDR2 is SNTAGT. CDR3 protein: CASEYSMNTEAFF. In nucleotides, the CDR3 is TGTGCCAGCGAATACAGTATGAACACTGAAGCTTTCTTT.

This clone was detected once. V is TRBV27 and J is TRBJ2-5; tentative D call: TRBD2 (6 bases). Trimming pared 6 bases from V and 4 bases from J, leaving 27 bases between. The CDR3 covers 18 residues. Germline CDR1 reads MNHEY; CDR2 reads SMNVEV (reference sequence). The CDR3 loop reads CASSSWRASAMSVETQYF. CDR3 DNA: TGTGCCAGCAGCTCTTGGAGGGCTAGCGCTATGTCAGTAGAGACCCAGTACTTC.

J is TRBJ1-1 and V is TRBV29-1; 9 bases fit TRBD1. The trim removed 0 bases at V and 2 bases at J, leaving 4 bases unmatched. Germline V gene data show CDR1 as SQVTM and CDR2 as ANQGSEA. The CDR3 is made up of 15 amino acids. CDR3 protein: CSVEDLDRGNTEAFF. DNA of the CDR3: TGCAGCGTTGAAGATCTGGACAGGGGTAACACTGAAGCTTTCTTT.